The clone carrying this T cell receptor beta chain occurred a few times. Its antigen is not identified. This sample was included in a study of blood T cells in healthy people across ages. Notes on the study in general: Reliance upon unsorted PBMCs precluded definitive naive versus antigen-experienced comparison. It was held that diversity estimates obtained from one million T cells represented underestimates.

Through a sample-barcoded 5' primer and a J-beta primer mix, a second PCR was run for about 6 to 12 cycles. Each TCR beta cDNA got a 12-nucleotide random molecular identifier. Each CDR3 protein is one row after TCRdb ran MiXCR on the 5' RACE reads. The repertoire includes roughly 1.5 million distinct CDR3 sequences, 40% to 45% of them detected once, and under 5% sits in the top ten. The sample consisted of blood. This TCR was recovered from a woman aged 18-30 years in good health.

CDR3 sequence (DNA): TGTGCCAGCAGTGATACCTTTGTAGGGGGGAGCACAGATACGCAGTATTTT. It specifies CASSDTFVGGSTDTQYF. The chain has TRBV25-1 and TRBJ2-3, with D possibly being TRBD1 or TRBD2 (6 bases each). V was trimmed by 3 bases and J by 0 bases, leaving 16 bases between them. This CDR3 is built from 17 residues. In germline, CDR1 is MGHDK, CDR2 SYGVNS. The whole variable domain, filled in from reference TRBV25-1 and TRBJ2-3, reads EADIYQTPRYLVIGTGKKITLECSQTMGHDKMYWYQQDPGMELHLIHYSYGVNSTEKGDLSSESTVSRIRTEHFPLTLESARPSHTSQYLCASSDTFVGGSTDTQYFGPGTRLTVL.